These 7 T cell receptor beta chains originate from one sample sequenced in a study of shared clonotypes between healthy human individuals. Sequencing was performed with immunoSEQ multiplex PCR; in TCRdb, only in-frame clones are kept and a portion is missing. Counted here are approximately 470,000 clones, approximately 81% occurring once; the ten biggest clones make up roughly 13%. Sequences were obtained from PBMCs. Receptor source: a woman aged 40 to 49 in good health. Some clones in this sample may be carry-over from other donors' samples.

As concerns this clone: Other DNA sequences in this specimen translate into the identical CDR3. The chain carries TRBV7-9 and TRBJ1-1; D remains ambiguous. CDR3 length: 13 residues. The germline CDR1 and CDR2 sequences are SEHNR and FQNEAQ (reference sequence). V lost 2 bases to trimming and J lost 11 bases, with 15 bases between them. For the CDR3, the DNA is TGTGCCAGCAGCTTACTGGTGAACCGGGAGGCTTTCTTT. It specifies CASSLLVNREAFF.

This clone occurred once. The CDR3 spells CASRVPGQEAFF. CDR3 bases: TGTGCCAGCAGGGTCCCGGGACAGGAAGCTTTCTTT. This sequence joins TRBV27 and TRBJ1-1, with 7 bases identical to TRBD1. There are 12 residues in the CDR3. The germline gives CDR1 MNHEY, CDR2 SMNVEV (reference sequence). Unmatched junction bases numbered 6, after V lost 6 bases and J lost 8 bases.

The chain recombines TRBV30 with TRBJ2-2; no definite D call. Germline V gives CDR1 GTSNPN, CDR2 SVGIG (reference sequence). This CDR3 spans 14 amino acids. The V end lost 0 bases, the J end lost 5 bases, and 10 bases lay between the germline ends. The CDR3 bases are TGTGCCTGGAGTGTAGTGACAAGGACCGGGGAGCTGTTTTTT. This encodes CAWSVVTRTGELFF.

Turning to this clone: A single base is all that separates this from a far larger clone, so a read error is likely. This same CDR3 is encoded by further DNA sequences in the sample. CDR3 region: CASSFLRYSPYERYF. CDR3 bases: TGTGCCAGCAGTTTCCTCCGCTACTCACCCTACGAGCGGTACTTC. The chain carries TRBV7-8 and TRBJ2-7; D not resolved. Germline lookup yields CDR1 SGHVS and CDR2 FQNEAQ. The CDR3 is 15 residues long.

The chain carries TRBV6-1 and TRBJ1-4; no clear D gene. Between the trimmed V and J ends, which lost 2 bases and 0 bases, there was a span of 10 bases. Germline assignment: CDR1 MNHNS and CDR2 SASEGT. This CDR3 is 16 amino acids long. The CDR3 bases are TGTGCCAGCAGTGAATGGCGGGGTGCAACTAATGAAAAACTGTTTTTT. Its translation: CASSEWRGATNEKLFF.

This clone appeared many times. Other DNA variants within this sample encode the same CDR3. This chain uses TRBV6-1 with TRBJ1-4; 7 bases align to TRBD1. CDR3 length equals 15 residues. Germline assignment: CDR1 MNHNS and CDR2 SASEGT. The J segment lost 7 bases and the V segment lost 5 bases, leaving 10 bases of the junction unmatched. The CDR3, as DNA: TGTGCCAGCAGTTTACTAACGCAGGGGGGTGAAAAACTGTTTTTT. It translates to CASSLLTQGGEKLFF.

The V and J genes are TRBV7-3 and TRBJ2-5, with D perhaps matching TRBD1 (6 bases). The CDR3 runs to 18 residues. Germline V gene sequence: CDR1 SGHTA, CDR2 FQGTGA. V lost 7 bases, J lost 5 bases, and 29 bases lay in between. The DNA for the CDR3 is TGTGCCAGCATCCACAAATTAGGGGCCGCTAGCAGGGGTGAGACCCAGTACTTC. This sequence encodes CASIHKLGAASRGETQYF.